These T cell receptor beta chains were read from a single sample in a study of T cell repertoires in ileal Crohn's disease. This table comes from immunoSEQ multiplex PCR, and its TCRdb copy is limited to in-frame clones, with some not included. The sample includes 2,500 to 3,500 clones, about 85% seen only once; the top ten take approximately 7.1%. Sequencing was performed on ileal tissue. The receptors originated from an adult with Crohn's disease. CDR3s include the opening cysteine and the closing phenylalanine or tryptophan. D genes are given only for firm matches. Only part of the rows carry a size: once, few, many, or a class if the clone is expanded.

V	length	J	size	D	CDR3	DNA
TRBV6-5	14	TRBJ2-7	NA	NA	CASSYGARIYEQYF	TGTGCCAGCAGTTACGGGGCCAGGATATACGAGCAGTACTTC
TRBV6-6	14	TRBJ2-2	NA	NA	CASSYRVDTGELFF	TGTGCCAGCAGTTACAGGGTAGACACCGGGGAGCTGTTTTTT
TRBV2	18	TRBJ1-4	few	TRBD1	CASSAGKQGAAHEEKLFF	TGTGCCAGCAGTGCGGGGAAACAGGGGGCGGCCCACGAAGAAAAACTGTTTTTT
TRBV5-6	16	TRBJ2-2	NA	NA	CASSFPPEGGTGELFF	TGTGCCAGCAGCTTCCCTCCCGAGGGTGGCACCGGGGAGCTGTTTTTT
TRBV19	16	TRBJ1-1	NA	TRBD1	CASSESWTGQNTEAFF	TGTGCCAGTAGTGAATCTTGGACAGGACAGAACACTGAAGCTTTCTTT
TRBV7-9	18	TRBJ2-7	NA	TRBD1	CASSLADYKGQGAYEQYF	TGTGCCAGCAGCTTAGCGGATTATAAGGGACAGGGGGCCTACGAGCAGTACTTC
TRBV7-6	14	TRBJ2-5	NA	TRBD1	CASSSQDRGETQYF	TGTGCCAGCAGCTCCCAAGACAGGGGAGAGACCCAGTACTTC
TRBV9	14	TRBJ1-2	once	NA	CASSPTGGKGGYTF	TGTGCCAGCAGCCCCACCGGGGGCAAGGGTGGCTACACCTTC
TRBV6-6	11	TRBJ2-7	NA	NA	CASSLAFEQYF	TGTGCCAGCAGTCTAGCGTTCGAGCAGTACTTC
TRBV28	15	TRBJ2-7	NA	TRBD2	CASSLGAGGGYEQYF	TGTGCCAGCAGTCTCGGAGCGGGAGGGGGCTACGAGCAGTACTTC
TRBV10-2	16	TRBJ2-1	NA	TRBD2	CASSESTASGYNEQFF	TGCGCCAGCAGTGAGTCGACTGCTAGCGGGTACAATGAGCAGTTCTTC
TRBV2	17	TRBJ1-2	NA	NA	CASSEGLPFQAEDGYTF	TGTGCCAGCAGTGAGGGACTCCCGTTTCAGGCTGAGGATGGCTACACCTTC
TRBV10-1	16	TRBJ2-2	NA	NA	CASSDRGLTIDGELFF	TGCGCCAGCAGTGATCGAGGACTTACAATAGACGGGGAGCTGTTTTTT
TRBV27	13	TRBJ2-7	NA	TRBD2	CASTGTSDYEQYF	TGTGCCAGCACAGGGACTAGTGACTACGAGCAGTACTTC
TRBV5-1	14	TRBJ1-2	NA	NA	CASSASTGGYGYTF	TGCGCCAGCAGCGCTAGCACCGGAGGCTATGGCTACACCTTC
TRBV11-2	13	TRBJ2-7	NA	NA	CASSLVDDYEQYF	TGTGCCAGCAGCTTAGTCGATGACTACGAGCAGTACTTC
TRBV27	18	TRBJ2-7	NA	NA	CASSPRRRGGDYPLEQYF	TGTGCCAGCAGTCCCCGCAGGCGTGGGGGCGACTATCCCCTCGAGCAGTACTTC
TRBV19	16	TRBJ1-2	NA	TRBD1	CASSTPLRQGIWGYTF	TGTGCCAGTAGTACACCTCTTCGACAGGGAATATGGGGCTACACCTTC
TRBV18	16	TRBJ1-3	NA	NA	CASSPSNRAAGNTIYF	TGTGCCAGCTCACCATCAAACAGGGCTGCTGGAAACACCATATATTTT
TRBV5-4	14	TRBJ2-7	NA	NA	CASSRGLLRNEQYF	TGTGCCAGCAGCCGGGGACTTCTTCGGAACGAGCAGTACTTC
TRBV11-3	16	TRBJ2-1	NA	NA	CASSLDGDGSYNEQFF	TGTGCCAGCAGCTTAGATGGGGACGGCTCCTACAATGAGCAGTTCTTC
TRBV7-8	14	TRBJ2-7	few	TRBD1	CASSVRDRNYEQYF	TGTGCCAGCAGCGTCCGGGACAGGAACTACGAGCAGTACTTC
TRBV11-2	16	TRBJ2-7	NA	TRBD2	CASSPAASGRSYEQYF	TGTGCCAGCAGCCCCGCGGCTAGCGGGAGATCGTACGAGCAGTACTTC
TRBV6-1	15	TRBJ1-1	NA	TRBD1	CASSANRQGGTEAFF	TGTGCCAGCAGTGCAAATCGACAGGGGGGCACTGAAGCTTTCTTT
TRBV6-1	11	TRBJ2-7	NA	NA	CASSGPLEQYF	TGTGCCAGCAGTGGACCCCTGGAGCAGTACTTC
TRBV7-3	15	TRBJ2-1	NA	TRBD1	CASSPRDSSYNEQFF	TGTGCCAGCAGCCCACGGGACAGTTCCTACAATGAGCAGTTCTTC
TRBV1	14	TRBJ2-1	NA	NA	CTSSHGPSFNEQFF	TGCACCAGCAGCCACGGACCCTCGTTCAATGAGCAGTTCTTC
TRBV19	15	TRBJ2-7	NA	TRBD1	CASSTAGQGEYEQYF	TGTGCCAGTAGTACCGCCGGACAGGGAGAATACGAGCAGTACTTC
TRBV4-2	15	TRBJ2-7	NA	TRBD1	CASSQEGTGTYEQYF	TGTGCCAGCAGCCAAGAAGGGACAGGGACCTACGAGCAGTACTTC
TRBV27	17	TRBJ2-1	NA	NA	CASSFSTSTRRDNEQFF	TGTGCCAGCAGTTTCTCCACCTCGACTCGACGGGACAATGAGCAGTTCTTC
TRBV6-1	16	TRBJ2-1	NA	TRBD2	CASSEIGLLAGDEQFF	TGTGCCAGCAGTGAAATAGGGTTACTAGCGGGAGATGAGCAGTTCTTC
TRBV21-1	12	TRBJ2-2	few	NA	CASGLEAGELFF	TGTGCCAGCGGGCTTGAGGCCGGGGAGCTGTTTTTT
TRBV4-3	15	TRBJ2-7	NA	TRBD2	CASSQGLAEAYEQYF	TGCGCCAGCAGCCAAGGACTAGCGGAGGCCTACGAGCAGTACTTC
TRBV14	14	TRBJ2-1	NA	NA	CASSHIDRYNEQFF	TGTGCCAGCAGCCATATCGACAGGTACAATGAGCAGTTCTTC
TRBV4-1	17	TRBJ2-3	NA	TRBD2	CASSPPGLAGGTDTQYF	TGCGCCAGCAGCCCTCCGGGACTAGCGGGAGGGACAGATACGCAGTATTTT
TRBV5-6	16	TRBJ1-5	NA	TRBD1	CASSFTAGGGNQPQHF	TGTGCCAGCAGTTTCACCGCAGGGGGCGGCAATCAGCCCCAGCATTTT
TRBV7-8	16	TRBJ2-4	NA	TRBD2	CASSLEASGNKNIQYF	TGTGCCAGCAGCTTAGAAGCTAGCGGGAACAAAAACATTCAGTACTTC
TRBV7-8	16	TRBJ2-1	NA	TRBD2	CATTVTASGGYNEQFF	TGTGCCACAACCGTAACGGCTAGCGGGGGCTACAATGAGCAGTTCTTC
TRBV6-1	12	TRBJ1-5	once	NA	CASSPPTQPQHF	TGTGCCAGCAGCCCCCCCACTCAGCCCCAGCATTTT
TRBV10-3	14	TRBJ1-3	NA	TRBD1	CAIRTGISGNTIYF	TGTGCCATCAGGACAGGGATATCTGGAAACACCATATATTTT